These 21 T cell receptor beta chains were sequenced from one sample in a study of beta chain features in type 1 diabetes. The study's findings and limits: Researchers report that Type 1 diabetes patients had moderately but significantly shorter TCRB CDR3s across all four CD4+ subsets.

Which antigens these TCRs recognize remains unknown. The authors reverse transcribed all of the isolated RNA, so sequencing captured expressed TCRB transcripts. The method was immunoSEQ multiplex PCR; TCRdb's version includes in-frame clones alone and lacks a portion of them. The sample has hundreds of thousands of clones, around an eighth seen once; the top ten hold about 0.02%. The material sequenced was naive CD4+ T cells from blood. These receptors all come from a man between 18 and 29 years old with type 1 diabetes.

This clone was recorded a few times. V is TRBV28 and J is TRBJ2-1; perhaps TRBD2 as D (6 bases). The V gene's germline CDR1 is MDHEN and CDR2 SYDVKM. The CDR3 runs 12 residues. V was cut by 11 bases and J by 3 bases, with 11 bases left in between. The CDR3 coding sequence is TGTGCCCACGGCGGGGACTACAATGAGCAGTTCTTC. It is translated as CAHGGDYNEQFF.

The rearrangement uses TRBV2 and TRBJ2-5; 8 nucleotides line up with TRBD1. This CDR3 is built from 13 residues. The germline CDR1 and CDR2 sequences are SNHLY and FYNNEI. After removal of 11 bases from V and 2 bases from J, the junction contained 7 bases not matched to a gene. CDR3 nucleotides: TGTGCCGGGATGGGACAGGTGCAAGAGACCCAGTACTTC. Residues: CAGMGQVQETQYF.

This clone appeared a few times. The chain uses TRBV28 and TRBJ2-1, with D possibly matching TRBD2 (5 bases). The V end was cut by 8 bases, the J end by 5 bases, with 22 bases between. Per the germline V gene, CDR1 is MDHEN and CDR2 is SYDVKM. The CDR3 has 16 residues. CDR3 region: CASGPSDFPNDNEQFF. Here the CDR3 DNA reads TGTGCCAGCGGGCCCTCGGACTTCCCGAATGACAATGAGCAGTTCTTC.

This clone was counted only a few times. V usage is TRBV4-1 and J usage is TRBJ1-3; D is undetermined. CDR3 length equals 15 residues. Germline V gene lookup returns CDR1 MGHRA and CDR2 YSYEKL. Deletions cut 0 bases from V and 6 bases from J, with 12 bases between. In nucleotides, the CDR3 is TGCGCCAGCAGCCAAGATCTGGGGATCTCAAACACCATATATTTT. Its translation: CASSQDLGISNTIYF.

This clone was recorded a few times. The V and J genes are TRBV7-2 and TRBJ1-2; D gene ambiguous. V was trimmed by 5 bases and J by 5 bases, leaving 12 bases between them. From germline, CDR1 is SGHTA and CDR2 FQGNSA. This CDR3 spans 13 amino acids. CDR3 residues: CASSKPPGYGYTF. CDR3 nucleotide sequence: TGTGCCAGCAGCAAACCTCCGGGGTATGGCTACACCTTC.

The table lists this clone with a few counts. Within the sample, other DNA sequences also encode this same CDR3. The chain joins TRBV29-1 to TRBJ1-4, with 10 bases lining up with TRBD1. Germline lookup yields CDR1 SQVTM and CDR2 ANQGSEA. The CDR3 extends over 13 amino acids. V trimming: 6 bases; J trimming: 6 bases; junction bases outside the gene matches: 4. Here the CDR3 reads CSVAGTGDEKLFF. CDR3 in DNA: TGCAGCGTCGCCGGGACAGGGGATGAAAAACTGTTTTTT.

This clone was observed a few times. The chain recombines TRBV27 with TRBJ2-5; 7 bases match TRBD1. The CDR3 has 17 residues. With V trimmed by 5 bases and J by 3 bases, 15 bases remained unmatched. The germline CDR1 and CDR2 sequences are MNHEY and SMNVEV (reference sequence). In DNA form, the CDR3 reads TGTGCCAGCAGTCGTTGGATTGGACAGGCGATTGAAGAGACCCAGTACTTC. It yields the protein CASSRWIGQAIEETQYF.

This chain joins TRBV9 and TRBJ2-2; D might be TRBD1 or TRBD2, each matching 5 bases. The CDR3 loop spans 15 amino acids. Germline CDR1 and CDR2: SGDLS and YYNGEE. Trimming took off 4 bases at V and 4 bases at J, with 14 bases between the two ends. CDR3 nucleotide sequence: TGTGCCAGCAGCCCCGCCCCGGGGACCACCGGGGAGCTGTTTTTT. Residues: CASSPAPGTTGELFF. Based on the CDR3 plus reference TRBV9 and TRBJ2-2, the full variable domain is DSGVTQTPKHLITATGQRVTLRCSPRSGDLSVYWYQQSLDQGLQFLIQYYNGEERAKGNILERFSAQQFPDLHSELNLSSLELGDSALYFCASSPAPGTTGELFFGEGSRLTVL.

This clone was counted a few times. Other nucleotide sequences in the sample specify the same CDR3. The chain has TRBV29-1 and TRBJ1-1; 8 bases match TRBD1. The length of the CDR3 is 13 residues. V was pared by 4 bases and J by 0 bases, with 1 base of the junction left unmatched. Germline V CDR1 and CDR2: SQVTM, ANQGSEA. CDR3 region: CSVGDRMNTEAFF. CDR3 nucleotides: TGCAGCGTTGGGGACAGGATGAACACTGAAGCTTTCTTT.

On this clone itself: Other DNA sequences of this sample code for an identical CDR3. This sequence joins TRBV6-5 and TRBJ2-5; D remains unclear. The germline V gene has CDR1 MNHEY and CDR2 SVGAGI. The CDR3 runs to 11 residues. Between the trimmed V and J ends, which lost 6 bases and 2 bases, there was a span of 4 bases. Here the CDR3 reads CASRTQETQYF. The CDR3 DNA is TGTGCCAGCAGGACACAAGAGACCCAGTACTTC.

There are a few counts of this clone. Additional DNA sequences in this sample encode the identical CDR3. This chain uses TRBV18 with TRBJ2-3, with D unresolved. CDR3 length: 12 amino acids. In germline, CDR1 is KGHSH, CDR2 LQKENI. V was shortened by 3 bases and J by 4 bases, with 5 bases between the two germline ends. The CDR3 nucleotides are TGTGCCAGCTCACCTGGGGCAGATACGCAGTATTTT. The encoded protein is CASSPGADTQYF.

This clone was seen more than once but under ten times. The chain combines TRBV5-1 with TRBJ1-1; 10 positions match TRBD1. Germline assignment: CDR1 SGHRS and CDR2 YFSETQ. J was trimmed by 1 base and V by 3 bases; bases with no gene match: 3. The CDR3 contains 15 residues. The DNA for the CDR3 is TGCGCCAGCAGCTGGAGACAGGGGGCGAACACTGAAGCTTTCTTT. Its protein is CASSWRQGANTEAFF. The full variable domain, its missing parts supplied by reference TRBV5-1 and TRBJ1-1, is KAGVTQTPRYLIKTRGQQVTLSCSPISGHRSVSWYQQTPGQGLQFLFEYFSETQRNKGNFPGRFSGRQFSNSRSEMNVSTLELGDSALYLCASSWRQGANTEAFFGQGTRLTVV.

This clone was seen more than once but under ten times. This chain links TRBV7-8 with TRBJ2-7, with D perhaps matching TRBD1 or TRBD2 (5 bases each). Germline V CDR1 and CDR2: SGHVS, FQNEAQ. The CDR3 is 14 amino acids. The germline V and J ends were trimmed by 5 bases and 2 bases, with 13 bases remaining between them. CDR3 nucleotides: TGTGCCAGCAGCACGAGGGACGGACCCTACGAGCAGTACTTC. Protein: CASSTRDGPYEQYF.

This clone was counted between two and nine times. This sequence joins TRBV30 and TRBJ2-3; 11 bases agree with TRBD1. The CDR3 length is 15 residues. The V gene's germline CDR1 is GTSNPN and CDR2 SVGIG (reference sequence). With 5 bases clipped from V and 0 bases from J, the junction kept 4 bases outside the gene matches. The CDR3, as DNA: TGTGCCTGGGGACAGGGGGCCTCTAGCACAGATACGCAGTATTTT. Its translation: CAWGQGASSTDTQYF.

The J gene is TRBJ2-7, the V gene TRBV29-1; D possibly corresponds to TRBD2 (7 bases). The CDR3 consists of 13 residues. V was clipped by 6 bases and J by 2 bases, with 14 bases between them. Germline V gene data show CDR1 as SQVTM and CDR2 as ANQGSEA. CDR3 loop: CSVHLGGPYEQYF. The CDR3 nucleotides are TGCAGCGTGCACCTCGGGGGGCCCTACGAGCAGTACTTC.

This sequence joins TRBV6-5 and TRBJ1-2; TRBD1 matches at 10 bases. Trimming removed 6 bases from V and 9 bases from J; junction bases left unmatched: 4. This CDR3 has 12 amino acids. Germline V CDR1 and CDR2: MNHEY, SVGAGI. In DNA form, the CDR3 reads TGTGCCAGCAGCCGGGACAGGGGAAGCTACACCTTC. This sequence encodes CASSRDRGSYTF.

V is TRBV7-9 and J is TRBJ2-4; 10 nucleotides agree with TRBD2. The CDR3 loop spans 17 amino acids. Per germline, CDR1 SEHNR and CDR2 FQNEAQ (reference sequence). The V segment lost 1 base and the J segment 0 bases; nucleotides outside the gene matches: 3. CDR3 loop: CASSLGSGGSAKNIQYF. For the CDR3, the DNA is TGTGCCAGCAGCTTAGGTAGCGGGGGGTCAGCCAAAAACATTCAGTACTTC.

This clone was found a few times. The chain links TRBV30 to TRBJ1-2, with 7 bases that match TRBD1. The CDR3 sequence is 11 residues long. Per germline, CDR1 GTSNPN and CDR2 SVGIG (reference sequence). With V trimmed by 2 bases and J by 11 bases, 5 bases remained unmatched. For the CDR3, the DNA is TGTGCCTGGAGTTCGACAGGGTATTACACCTTC. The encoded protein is CAWSSTGYYTF.

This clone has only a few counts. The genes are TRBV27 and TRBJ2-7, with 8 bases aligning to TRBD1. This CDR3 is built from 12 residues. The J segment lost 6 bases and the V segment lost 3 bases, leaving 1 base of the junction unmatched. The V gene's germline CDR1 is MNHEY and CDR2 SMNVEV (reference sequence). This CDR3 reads CASSFTGGEQYF. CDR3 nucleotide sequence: TGTGCCAGCAGTTTCACAGGGGGCGAGCAGTACTTC.

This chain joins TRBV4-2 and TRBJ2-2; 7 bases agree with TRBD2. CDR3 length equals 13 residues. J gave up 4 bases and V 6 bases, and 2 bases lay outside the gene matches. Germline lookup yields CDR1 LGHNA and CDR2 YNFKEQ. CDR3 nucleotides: TGTGCCAGCAGACTAGCGAGCACCGGGGAGCTGTTTTTT. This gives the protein CASRLASTGELFF.

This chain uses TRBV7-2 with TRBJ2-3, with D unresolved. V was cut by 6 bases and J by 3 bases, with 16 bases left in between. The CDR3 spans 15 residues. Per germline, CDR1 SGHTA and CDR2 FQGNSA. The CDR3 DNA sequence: TGTGCCAGCAGGGCGCCGTGGACGGAGACAGATACGCAGTATTTT. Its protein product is CASRAPWTETDTQYF.